The TCR beta chain under discussion was sequenced for a study of human T cells and chemical hapten exposure (dated by TCRdb to the early 2020s). Background for the entire study: For sensitization, 2% DPC in acetone was applied to a roughly 2 cm by roughly 2 cm area of upper inner arm skin. Blood was sampled from patients pre-sensitization (week 0) and at 2, 6 and about 24 weeks after DPC sensitization. Patch testing was performed on the upper back with Finn chambers containing 0.01% DPC, and the patch tests were scored after 6 days according to International Contact Dermatitis Research Group standards. For TCR sequencing, blood came from twenty-nine alopecia patients at anywhere from one to four time points (pre-sensitization, 2, 6 and 24 weeks). The libraries were sequenced as a pool, and the TCR yield per sample differed mostly because of small variations in library volumes within the pool. The patient cohort, mostly female, included alopecia areata with under or over 50% scalp involvement, alopecia totalis and alopecia universalis. Throughout the roughly 24-week study period, patients were also given weekly therapeutic DPC doses on the scalp. This study followed changes in the peripheral blood TCR repertoire in vivo during primary and secondary sensitization of alopecia patients to the hapten diphenylcyclopropenone (DPC). Points the paper makes about the study in general: Repeated subsampling changed both the strength of the expansion versus patch-test correlation and the threshold at which the correlation became significant. All patients had alopecia, a presumed autoimmune disease, so their immune response might differ from that of healthy individuals. Patch test score was positively correlated with the number of PT1 expanded TCRs, with significance at thresholds 8, 16 and 32 but not at 4. No change with DPC sensitization was found in the number of TCRs above 1 in 1000 frequency, and no evidence of global repertoire structure alterations was found. Compared with pre-sensitization or healthy control sets, expanded TCRs formed significantly more large CDR3 similarity clusters, which is consistent with antigen-driven responses.

The sample's time point, from its label and the paper: patch test 1, 2 weeks after DPC sensitization. The treatment or condition tag for this specimen amounts to: therapeutic diphenylcyclopropenone sensitization with weekly scalp DPC. At every patch-test visit, the blood draw took place before the patch test was put on. Patients were considered eligible if aged 18 to 70, diagnosed with alopecia and deemed suitable for DPC therapy, and patients were excluded if pregnant. Total RNA was extracted from unfractionated whole blood that had been collected in Tempus Blood RNA tubes. The method behind the library was RACE. This sample was sequenced with a NextSeq 500. During library preparation, unique molecular identifiers were attached to individual cDNA molecules so that TCRs could be counted quantitatively and reproducibly. For every blood RNA sample, sequencing covered both the TCR alpha and TCR beta chains. Processing in the source paper ran as follows. A median of about 87,000 TCRs per sample was observed, with a range of roughly 20,000 to 700,000. V, J and CDR3 annotation of the TCR reads was performed with the Decombinator software suite. For the PS versus PT1 abundance plots, all samples were subsampled to the same number of TCRs (28,000). TCRs were defined as expanded if absent before sensitization and observed at least eight times at the 2-week time point. TCRdb ran its own pipeline on the public reads, namely fastp trimming at Q25 and MiXCR clone calling, and kept in-frame beta chains. CDR3 protein sequences are deduplicated, and each keeps its most common genes and DNA. TCRdb's processing, not the authors', yielded these V and J calls. The sample yields fewer than 400,000 distinct CDR3 sequences; under 8% were counted once. The ten most abundant clones make up 8.4% of the sample.

Via the germline V gene (reference sequence), CDR1 is SGHNT and CDR2 YYREEE. CDR3 length: 15 amino acids, cysteine to phenylalanine. Here the CDR3 DNA is all that survives: 45 bases in frame from base 1. The V end loses 3 bases and the J end loses 4 bases, and a stretch of 16 bases separates them. In its sample, this clonotype was seen a few times. The target of this receptor is not known. One base away there is no much larger clone; base qualities are not given. Recombination connected TRBV5-4 to TRBJ1-2; TRBD1 might be the D gene, on 6 matching bases. The TCR comes from a woman aged 18-29 years with alopecia areata. Some clones in this sample may be carry-over from other donors' samples. The sample in question was whole blood, obtained in connection with sensitization to the hapten diphenylcyclopropenone (DPC). The CDR3 reads as follows: CASSSIAGGGYGYTF. The DNA sequence is given as TGTGCCAGCAGCTCCATCGCCGGGGGCGGCTATGGCTACACCTTC.